The clone carrying this T cell receptor (beta chain) was seen once. Its antigen is unidentified. Sequencing templates came from extracted RNA that was reverse transcribed into cDNA. Repertoires were generated with immunoSEQ multiplex PCR, while TCRdb's copy carries only in-frame clones and drops some. The sample holds about 190,000 clones, around 60% seen once. The source of the sample is a study of CD8+ T cells in alopecia areata. Study as a whole: Patients took tofacitinib for 6 to 18 months, followed by 6 drug-free months.

V lost 5 bases and J 2 bases, leaving 12 bases between the germline ends. CDR1 is SGHVS, CDR2 FNYEAQ, per germline. The CDR3 totals 14 residues. Study-level results: Lesional tissue from the scalp (especially in alopecia totalis/universalis) showed higher clonality than normal scalp.

Sample treatment: oral pan-JAK inhibitor, 5-10 mg twice daily. Sequencing used CD4+ T cells sorted from blood, obtained at week 4, from a patient treated with tofacitinib. The gene calls are TRBV7-6 and TRBJ2-5, with D possibly matching TRBD2 (6 bases). The receptor was derived from a human donor with alopecia areata. The CDR3: CASSALGGQETQYF. CDR3 bases: TGTGCCAGCAGCGCCTTAGGAGGGCAAGAGACCCAGTACTTC.